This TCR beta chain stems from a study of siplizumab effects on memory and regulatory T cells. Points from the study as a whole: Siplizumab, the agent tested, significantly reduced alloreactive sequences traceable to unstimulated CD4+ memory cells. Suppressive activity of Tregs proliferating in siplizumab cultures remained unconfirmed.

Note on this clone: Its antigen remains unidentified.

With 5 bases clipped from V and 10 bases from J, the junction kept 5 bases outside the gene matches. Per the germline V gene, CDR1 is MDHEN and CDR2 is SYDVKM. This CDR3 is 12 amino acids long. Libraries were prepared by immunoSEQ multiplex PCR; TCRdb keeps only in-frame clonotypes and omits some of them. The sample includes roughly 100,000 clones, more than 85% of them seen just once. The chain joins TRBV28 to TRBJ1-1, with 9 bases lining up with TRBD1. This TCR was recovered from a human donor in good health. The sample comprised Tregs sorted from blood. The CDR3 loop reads CASSLGQGRAFF. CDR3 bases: TGTGCCAGCAGTCTAGGACAGGGGAGAGCTTTCTTT.